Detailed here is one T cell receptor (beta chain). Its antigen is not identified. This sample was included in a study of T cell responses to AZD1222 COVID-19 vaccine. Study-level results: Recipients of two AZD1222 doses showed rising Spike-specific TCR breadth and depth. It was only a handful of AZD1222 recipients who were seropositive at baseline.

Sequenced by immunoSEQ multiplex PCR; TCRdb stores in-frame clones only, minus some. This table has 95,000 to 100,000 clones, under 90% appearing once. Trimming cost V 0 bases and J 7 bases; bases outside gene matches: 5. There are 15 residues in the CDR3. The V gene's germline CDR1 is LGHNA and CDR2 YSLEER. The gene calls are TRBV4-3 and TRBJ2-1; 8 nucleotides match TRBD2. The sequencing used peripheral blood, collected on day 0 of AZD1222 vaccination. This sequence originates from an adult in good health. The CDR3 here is CASSQDAGGWNEQFF. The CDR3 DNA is TGCGCCAGCAGCCAAGATGCGGGAGGATGGAATGAGCAGTTCTTC.